This TCR beta chain was captured by sequencing in a study of control samples from healthy donors and cancer patients. Assay used: immunoSEQ multiplex PCR; TCRdb lists only in-frame clones, some missing. The data show 200,000 to 250,000 clones, about 93% seen once. V was clipped by 4 bases and J by 2 bases, with 9 bases between them. CDR3 length equals 13 residues. Germline CDR1 reads SGHRS; CDR2 reads YFSETQ. This chain connects TRBV5-1 to TRBJ1-1, with D unclear. The receptor was isolated from a man aged 45 to 65 in good health. Sequencing used blood. Here the CDR3 DNA reads TGCGCCAGCAGCATGGCAATTAACACTGAAGCTTTCTTT. As protein: CASSMAINTEAFF. The entire variable domain, with the rest obtained from reference TRBV5-1 and TRBJ1-1, is as follows: KAGVTQTPRYLIKTRGQQVTLSCSPISGHRSVSWYQQTPGQGLQFLFEYFSETQRNKGNFPGRFSGRQFSNSRSEMNVSTLELGDSALYLCASSMAINTEAFFGQGTRLTVV.